This T cell receptor beta chain is from a study of CD8 T cells in ankylosing spondylitis. Quantitative 5'-RACE was performed with molecular barcodes, and it yielded the TCR beta libraries. TCRdb reprocessed the 5' RACE reads via MiXCR and lists one record per CDR3 protein. This table holds 100,000 to 150,000 distinct CDR3 sequences, approximately 17% found once. This clonotype showed up many times. Its antigen is undetermined. Study-level findings and limits: From matched ankylosing spondylitis synovial fluid, disease-linked clones were reportedly recovered at significantly enriched levels. Disease-linked clones bore a CD8+ phenotype and were relatively rare in peripheral blood. Typical of ankylosing spondylitis blood, it appeared, was a TCR beta motif of fewer than 10 highly homologous variants. Some of the motif variants had earlier been found in reactive arthritis patients' fluid and blood.

The sequence was obtained from a male donor with ankylosing spondylitis. The sequenced material came from blood, either unsorted or a sorted T cell fraction (not recorded which).

This CDR3 is CAITVGAEGEQYF. In DNA, the CDR3 is TGTGCCATCACCGTAGGAGCCGAGGGAGAGCAGTACTTC. This sequence joins TRBV10-3 and TRBJ2-7, with a possible D match to TRBD2 (5 bases). This CDR3 contains 13 residues. V was clipped by 7 bases and J by 7 bases, with 17 bases between them. Per the germline V gene, CDR1 is ENHRY and CDR2 is SYGVKD.